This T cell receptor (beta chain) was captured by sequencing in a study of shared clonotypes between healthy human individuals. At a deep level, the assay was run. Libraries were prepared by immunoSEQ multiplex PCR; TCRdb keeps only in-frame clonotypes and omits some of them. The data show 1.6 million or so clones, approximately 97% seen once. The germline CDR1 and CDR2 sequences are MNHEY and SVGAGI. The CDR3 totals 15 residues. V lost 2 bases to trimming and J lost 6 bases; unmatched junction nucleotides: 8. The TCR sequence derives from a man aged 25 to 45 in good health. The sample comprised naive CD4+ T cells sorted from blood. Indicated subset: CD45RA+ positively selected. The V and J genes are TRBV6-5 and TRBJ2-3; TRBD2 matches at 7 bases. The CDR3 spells CASSYGGGGGDTQYF. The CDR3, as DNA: TGTGCCAGCAGTTACGGGGGGGGAGGAGGCGATACGCAGTATTTT.